This paragraph reports one T cell receptor (beta chain). Its specificity is not known. Additional DNA sequences in this sample encode the identical CDR3. Measured with immunoSEQ multiplex PCR; TCRdb has only the in-frame clones, and not every one. The repertoire consists of more than 9,000 clones, with 65% to 80% occurring once and the leading ten covering less than 40%. These data come from a study of circulating tumor DNA in untreated peripheral T-cell lymphoma. Before treatment, baseline tumor tissue was collected for sequencing. V gave up 1 base and J gave up 3 bases, with 11 bases separating them. Germline V gives CDR1 LNHDA, CDR2 SQIVND (reference sequence). This CDR3 is 15 amino acids long. Regarding the study as a whole: Tumor-specific clonotypes: identified in approximately 76% of patients, around nine tenths of baseline tissues.

The TCR sequence derives from a human donor with peripheral T-cell lymphoma. This chain uses TRBV19 with TRBJ2-3; weak D call: TRBD2 (7 bases). Source material: tumor tissue. CDR3 nucleotides: TGTGCCAGTAGTATAGTTGGGGGGGCAACAGATACGCAGTATTTT. Translation: CASSIVGGATDTQYF.